These 16 T cell receptor beta chains share one sample of origin, sequenced in a study of T-cell memory formation after mild COVID-19. TCRdb passed the 5' RACE reads through MiXCR, listing each CDR3 protein once. The sample includes 470,000 or so distinct CDR3 sequences, around 18% seen only once; the top ten take about 8.1%. Specimen: PBMCs or a T cell subset sorted from them (not recorded which). The origin of the receptors is an adult woman who had mild COVID-19 (a few samples of this study predate the infection). Cell type and time point are not known.

This clonotype turned up a few times. V usage is TRBV7-2 and J usage is TRBJ2-1, with 12 bases lining up with TRBD2. CDR3 length: 17 residues. V lost 5 bases to trimming and J lost 6 bases; unmatched junction nucleotides: 11. Germline V gene lookup returns CDR1 SGHTA and CDR2 FQGNSA. The CDR3 DNA reads as TGTGCCAGCAGCCCCCGGGTGGCTAGCGGGAGGGCCAATGAGCAGTTCTTC. Translated, it gives CASSPRVASGRANEQFF.

In this sample, this clonotype turned up once. The CDR3 reads CASSDKGGTEAFF. Written as DNA, the CDR3 is TGTGCCAGCTCTGACAAAGGGGGCACTGAAGCTTTCTTT. The rearrangement joins TRBV12-3 or TRBV12-4 to TRBJ1-1; perhaps TRBD1 as D (6 bases). This CDR3 is built from 13 residues. V was shortened by 8 bases and J by 4 bases, with 14 bases between the two germline ends.

There are a few counts of this clonotype. Likely a read error: the CDR3 ends without its conserved phenylalanine or tryptophan. The limits of the CDR3 on the DNA are not certain, so only TCRdb's listed CDR3 is given. The gene calls are TRBV7-9 and TRBJ2-1; TRBD1, the table's D call, was not compared with the DNA. Germline CDR1 is SEHNR and CDR2 is FQNEAQ (reference sequence). The CDR3 adds up to 12 amino acids, both ends counted. The CDR3: CASSRDRGQRSV.

The sample holds a few counts of this clonotype. V usage is TRBV7-9 and J usage is TRBJ1-1; D ambiguous. Germline CDR1 SEHNR, CDR2 FQNEAQ (reference sequence). The CDR3 runs to 14 residues. The germline V and J ends were trimmed by 4 bases and 1 base, with 10 bases remaining between them. The CDR3 DNA reads as TGTGCCAGCAGCTCTATAGGTCCGAACACTGAAGCTTTCTTT. This sequence encodes CASSSIGPNTEAFF.

This clonotype came up once. The rearrangement joins TRBV5-1 to TRBJ2-1; TRBD2 matches 10 bases. Per the germline V gene, CDR1 is SGHRS and CDR2 is YFSETQ. V was clipped by 9 bases and J by 1 base; unmatched bases: 10. This CDR3 has 16 amino acids. CDR3 nucleotides: TGCGCCACCACCGATATAGCGGGGGGATCCTACAATGAGCAGTTCTTC. This encodes CATTDIAGGSYNEQFF.

This clonotype was counted only a few times. The rearrangement uses TRBV7-2 and TRBJ2-5; 9 bases are a match to TRBD2. This CDR3 is 16 amino acids long. Trimming cost V 4 bases and J 5 bases; bases outside gene matches: 11. Germline loops: CDR1 SGHTA, CDR2 FQGNSA. CDR3 bases: TGTGCCAGCAGCTCGCGGGGCGGGAGGGCCGCCGAGACCCAGTACTTC. Translating it yields CASSSRGGRAAETQYF.

This clonotype has more than one count but fewer than ten. The chain links TRBV6-5 to TRBJ2-1; TRBD2 agrees at 9 bases. With 6 bases clipped from V and 8 bases from J, the junction kept 8 bases outside the gene matches. CDR3 length equals 14 residues. CDR1 MNHEY and CDR2 SVGAGI come from the germline V gene. The CDR3 bases are TGTGCCAGCAGGGCGGGAGGGAAGGTAGATGAGCAGTTCTTC. As protein: CASRAGGKVDEQFF.

V usage is TRBV14 and J usage is TRBJ1-2, with D hard to call. From germline, CDR1 is SGHDN and CDR2 FVKESK. The V end lost 0 bases, the J end lost 7 bases, and 12 bases lay between the germline ends. The CDR3 extends over 14 amino acids. CDR3 nucleotides: TGTGCCAGCAGCCAAGATCGGGTAATCGGTGGCTACACCTTC. Amino acid sequence: CASSQDRVIGGYTF.

There are many counts of this clonotype. The chain has TRBV7-2 and TRBJ1-1; tentative D call: TRBD1 (5 bases). Trimming removed 1 base from V and 0 bases from J, with 9 bases in between. This CDR3 is built from 15 residues. Per the germline V gene, CDR1 is SGHTA and CDR2 is FQGNSA. CDR3 coding DNA: TGTGCCAGCAGCTTAGTGCCAGGGATGAACACTGAAGCTTTCTTT. Protein sequence: CASSLVPGMNTEAFF.

This clonotype was found many times. This chain links TRBV6-5 with TRBJ2-7; a weak D match, TRBD2 (6 bases). The V gene lost 8 bases and the J gene lost 2 bases, with 10 bases spanning the gap. CDR1 is MNHEY and CDR2 is SVGAGI in the germline V gene. This CDR3 is built from 12 residues. The CDR3 DNA reads TGTGCCAGCGGGGGAGGTACCTACGAGCAGTACTTC. Its protein is CASGGGTYEQYF.

The chain has TRBV6-1 and TRBJ2-1; D unclear. CDR3 size: 16 residues. Trimming took off 4 bases at V and 0 bases at J, with 13 bases between the two ends. Germline V gene sequence: CDR1 MNHNS, CDR2 SASEGT. DNA of the CDR3: TGTGCCAGCAGTGGGACGGAGCTTGGCTCCTACAATGAGCAGTTCTTC. Its protein is CASSGTELGSYNEQFF.

The chain has TRBV6-2 or TRBV6-3 and TRBJ1-4; D unresolved. The CDR3 length is 15 residues. Germline V gene data show CDR1 as MNHEY and CDR2 as SVGEGT. V was clipped by 2 bases and J by 7 bases, with 14 bases between them. The CDR3 sequence: CASSYARYSGEKLFF. In DNA form, the CDR3 reads TGTGCCAGCAGTTACGCCCGGTATTCCGGTGAAAAACTGTTTTTT.

This clonotype has only a few counts. This rearrangement joins TRBV18 to TRBJ2-7; perhaps D is TRBD1 or TRBD2 (5 bases each). The CDR3 has 17 residues. The ends were cut back, 3 bases at V and 2 bases at J, with 20 bases in the middle. Germline V lookup: CDR1 KGHSH, CDR2 LQKENI. CDR3 DNA: TGTGCCAGCTCACCCACGACTAATTCGAGGGGTACCTACGAGCAGTACTTC. This gives the protein CASSPTTNSRGTYEQYF. The full variable domain, with the rest looked up from reference TRBV18 and TRBJ2-7, is NAGVMQNPRHLVRRRGQEARLRCSPMKGHSHVYWYRQLPEEGLKFMVYLQKENIIDESGMPKERFSAEFPKEGPSILRIQQVVRGDSAAYFCASSPTTNSRGTYEQYFGPGTRLTVT.

Only a few counts were recorded for this clonotype. The rearrangement links TRBV5-1 to TRBJ1-3, with D possibly TRBD1 on 6 matching bases. CDR3 length: 16 residues. Deletions cut 5 bases from V and 0 bases from J, with 15 bases between. Germline V gene sequence: CDR1 SGHRS, CDR2 YFSETQ. This chain's CDR3 is CASRPQGTISGNTIYF. The CDR3 DNA sequence: TGCGCCAGCAGGCCTCAGGGGACCATCTCTGGAAACACCATATATTTT.

V is TRBV23-1 and J is TRBJ1-2; TRBD1 might be the D (5 bases). TRBV23-1 is an open reading frame whose function is uncertain. Trimming pared 0 bases from V and 6 bases from J, leaving 11 bases between. The CDR3 length is 14 residues. CDR3 coding DNA: TGCGCCAGCAGTCAATCGTTCGGGGACGATGGCTACACCTTC. Translation gives CASSQSFGDDGYTF.

This rearrangement joins TRBV5-1 to TRBJ2-7, with 8 bases lining up with TRBD1. Germline CDR1 SGHRS, CDR2 YFSETQ. CDR3 length equals 14 residues. V trimming: 4 bases; J trimming: 5 bases; junction bases outside the gene matches: 8. DNA for the CDR3: TGCGCCAGCAGCCTCGACAGGGGTTTAGACGAGCAGTACTTC. This translates into CASSLDRGLDEQYF.